One T cell receptor (beta chain) is described in this entry. Its ends do not fully match the called genes, so a read error is possible. This record belongs to a study of blood T cell repertoires in COVID-19. Study-wide background: PBMCs, B-cell-depleted T cells, or T cells were the source of the cDNA or gDNA that made up the material.

The V gene's germline CDR1 is SSHAT and CDR2 FNYEAQ (reference sequence). This CDR3 comprises 14 residues. Sequencing was performed with immunoSEQ multiplex PCR; in TCRdb, only in-frame clones are kept and a portion is missing. The sample lists 85,000 to 120,000 clones; approximately 80% were seen once. What was sequenced was peripheral blood. This TCR came from an older woman with acute or convalescent COVID-19. The chain joins TRBV7-7 to TRBJ1-3, with a possible D match to TRBD1 (6 bases). In nucleotides, the CDR3 is TGTGCTAGCAGCGCCGGGACATCTGGAAACACCATATATTTT. Protein sequence: CASSAGTSGNTIYF.